Below are 2 T cell receptor beta chains sequenced from a single sample in a study of shared clonotypes between healthy human individuals. Clones were read by immunoSEQ multiplex PCR, and TCRdb kept only the in-frame ones, dropping some. The data contain roughly 320,000 clones, 80% to 90% of them singletons. The sequenced material came from memory CD8+ T cells sorted from blood. Subset of the sample: CD45RO+ cells pooled with CCR7-negative TemRA cells. Receptors originate from a young man in good health.

This sequence joins TRBV18 and TRBJ1-1; weak D call: TRBD1 (6 bases). Germline CDR1 KGHSH, CDR2 LQKENI. The CDR3 covers 15 residues. Deletions cut 3 bases from V and 3 bases from J, with 14 bases between. CDR3 nucleotide sequence: TGTGCCAGCTCACCGGGGCAGGGGAGAGACACTGAAGCTTTCTTT. It is translated as CASSPGQGRDTEAFF.

In its sample, this clone was seen once. The chain uses TRBV4-3 and TRBJ1-1; no reliable D call. Germline-derived CDR1 and CDR2 are LGHNA and YSLEER. Trimming removed 0 bases from V and 4 bases from J, with 9 bases in between. This CDR3 spans 14 amino acids. Here the CDR3 DNA reads TGCGCCAGCAGCCAAGATCGAATTTTCACTGAAGCTTTCTTT. Its protein product is CASSQDRIFTEAFF.